Listed below are T cell receptor beta chains from one sample, sequenced in a study of patients and donors after allogeneic stem cell transplantation. TCRdb processed the RT-PCR reads anew with MiXCR; each CDR3 protein has one entry. The table includes 70,000 to 85,000 distinct CDR3 sequences, approximately 26% detected once. Specimen: blood, either unsorted or a sorted T cell fraction (not recorded which). These receptor sequences come from a human donor who was either an allogeneic HSCT recipient or a stem cell or donor lymphocyte infusion donor (not recorded which). It is not recorded whose cells these are; they may come from a transplant donor. Both conserved end residues are part of each CDR3.

length | V | CDR3
16 | TRBV18 | CASSPQRTEMNTEAFF
14 | TRBV10-3 | CAISESVADYGYTF
14 | TRBV4-1 | CASSQVGVGQPQHF
16 | TRBV5-1 | CASSLAATTIYNEQFF
16 | TRBV6-1 | CASSEVKAGASYGYTF
15 | TRBV27 | CASSWGTHSYNEQFF
15 | TRBV7-2 | CASRDRDGYTGELFF
15 | TRBV3-1 | CASSPTPGPYQPQHF
14 | TRBV7-2 | CASFRDRVTDTQYF
14 | TRBV5-5 | CASSLADSSYGYTF
12 | TRBV12-3/TRBV12-4 | CASSLLRGEQFF
15 | TRBV10-3 | CAISEFQGPNYGYTF
14 | TRBV7-9 | CASSKKGGYNEQFF
14 | TRBV27 | CASSRLAGGYEQYF
16 | TRBV5-1 | CASSLPVLTDTYEQYF
14 | TRBV18 | CASSPPAGWNTIYF
16 | TRBV6-6 | CASSYPQGRVGNTIYF
18 | TRBV13 | CASSRGQRRHYSTDTQYF
13 | TRBV29-1 | CSVTSGSANTQYF
15 | TRBV5-1 | CASSLGDRMNTEAFF
13 | TRBV7-2 | CASSFDRDYGYTF
15 | TRBV7-9 | CASSAGGYSNQPQHF
15 | TRBV12-3/TRBV12-4 | CASTDLWVSHQPQHF
14 | TRBV6-5 | CASSYSSTYVTQYF
14 | TRBV5-5 | CASSLGGTGSPLHF
14 | TRBV5-1 | CASSPGGGDYEQYF
10 | TRBV7-9 | CASSLGEQFF
13 | TRBV3-1 | CASSQYSNQPQHF
18 | TRBV15 | CATSREFGLRGAYNEQFF
16 | TRBV27 | CATTTLRGPFYYGYTF
13 | TRBV5-5 | CASSFVHQDEQFF
15 | TRBV5-1 | CASSPSGDSTDTQYF
15 | TRBV6-5 | CASSYGAGATYEQYF
12 | TRBV7-9 | CASSLSLNEQFF
13 | TRBV7-6 | CASSLGPTGEAFF
19 | TRBV4-3 | CASSQVPYAAGYRNQPQHF
15 | TRBV6-5 | CASSYARPGMETQYF
15 | TRBV19 | CASKSPDRSYNEQFF
16 | TRBV25-1 | CASSEYLRGSGEKLFF
17 | TRBV4-1 | CASSQVWSVRGNQPQHF
15 | TRBV5-1 | CASSFGTGRNQPQHF
14 | TRBV9 | CASSPGQGNEKLFF
13 | TRBV20-1 | CSASKGRNYGYTF
14 | TRBV6-1 | CASSVTGVPGELFF
14 | TRBV6-5 | CASRTGTGVTKLFF
17 | TRBV12-3/TRBV12-4 | CASSFIADGQKDEKLFF
15 | TRBV24-1 | CATSDAGLRYNEQFF
13 | TRBV27 | CASSWTLGETQYF
13 | TRBV5-5 | CASSPARYGEQYF
16 | TRBV15 | CATSRDLRATNEKLFF
14 | TRBV14 | CASSRGGVNYGYTF
18 | TRBV6-5 | CASSYSGTGGDVIYEQYF
17 | TRBV12-3/TRBV12-4 | CASSRHGAGGLPDEQYF
16 | TRBV28 | CASSLGVVSGSYEQYF
14 | TRBV5-1 | CASSARTGGYEQYF
15 | TRBV11-1 | CASSMSRDNNYGYTF
13 | TRBV7-9 | CASSLMVQETQYF